This T cell receptor (beta chain) was recovered during a study of blood T cell repertoires in COVID-19. Whole-study context: From the United States, Italy and Spain came samples of acute and convalescent COVID-19. The cDNA or gDNA used as material had been derived from T cells, B-cell-depleted T cells, or PBMCs.

How the authors handled the data: Scientists estimated how many nucleated cells there were by amplifying reference gene primers. The method was immunoSEQ multiplex PCR; TCRdb's version includes in-frame clones alone and lacks a portion of them. V, J and clone size are taken as reported in that table, and D and trimming were inferred from the DNA itself. The sample consists of 130,000 or so clones, approximately 80% of them appearing once. Sequences were obtained from peripheral blood. The sequence was obtained from a human donor in a cohort sampled during active COVID-19.

CDR3: CASSLDHRSAGTDTQYF. As DNA, the CDR3 is TGTGCCAGCAGCTTAGACCACCGATCTGCAGGGACAGATACGCAGTATTTT. The J gene is TRBJ2-3, the V gene TRBV11-2, with D tentatively TRBD1 (5 bases). CDR3 length equals 17 residues. V was clipped by 0 bases and J by 3 bases, with 16 bases between them. Germline CDR1 is SGHAT and CDR2 is FQNNGV.